The 23 T cell receptor beta chains in this list originate from one sample, sequenced in a study of beta chain features in type 1 diabetes (dated by TCRdb to 2016 to 2018). To prepare the library, the immunoSEQ multiplex PCR assay was applied. The entire amount of isolated RNA was reverse transcribed using the High Capacity cDNA Reverse Transcription Kit, so the sequenced TCRB transcripts were expressed ones. TCRdb re-hosts the immuneACCESS table, in-frame sequences only. Its copies lack some clones; in the studies checked, an unresolved V gene accounts for under half of them, and the cause for the rest is not known. For this sample there are roughly 330,000 clones; roughly 11% appear just once. The ten top clones hold about 0.015% of the sample. Sequenced sample: naive CD4+ T cells from blood. Per the publication, the cell subset or site label means: true naive CD4+ T cells. These receptor sequences come from a woman younger than 45 in good health.

This clone turned up a few times. The V and J genes are TRBV5-8 and TRBJ1-2, with D maybe TRBD1 (5 bases). V lost 1 base and J lost 8, with 18 bases in between. Germline assignment: CDR1 SGHTS and CDR2 YDEGEE. The CDR3 is 15 residues long. CDR3 in amino acids: CASSLKTAYILGYTF. Here the CDR3 DNA reads TGTGCCAGCAGCTTGAAGACAGCTTATATTCTGGGCTACACCTTC.

This chain joins TRBV7-3 and TRBJ2-1, with 11 bases aligning to TRBD2. Germline V gene lookup returns CDR1 SGHTA and CDR2 FQGTGA. This CDR3 spans 13 amino acids. V shed 5 bases and J 9 bases; nucleotides not matched to a gene: 3. The CDR3 coding sequence is TGTGCCAGCAGCATGACTAGCGGGATTGAGCAGTTCTTC. Amino acids: CASSMTSGIEQFF.

This clone was seen a handful of times. V is TRBV2 and J is TRBJ1-5; weak D call: TRBD1 (6 bases). V shed 6 bases and J shed 7 bases, with 13 bases lying between them. Germline V gene data show CDR1 as SNHLY and CDR2 as FYNNEI. This CDR3 contains 13 residues. In nucleotides, the CDR3 is TGTGCCAGCAGACAGGGAGAGGAGCAGCCCCAGCATTTT. Its translation: CASRQGEEQPQHF.

This clone was recorded a few times. The rearrangement joins TRBV30 to TRBJ2-3; D is unresolved. This CDR3 has 14 residues. V lost 0 bases to trimming and J lost 3 bases, with 10 bases between them. CDR1 GTSNPN and CDR2 SVGIG come from the germline V gene (reference sequence). The CDR3 DNA follows: TGTGCCTGGAGTGTTTCCGGCGGAACAGATACGCAGTATTTT. It encodes CAWSVSGGTDTQYF.

The V and J genes are TRBV18 and TRBJ2-5; 8 positions match TRBD1. The CDR3 is 14 residues long. V was pared by 3 bases and J by 4 bases, with 4 bases of the junction left unmatched. Looked up from germline, CDR1 is KGHSH and CDR2 is LQKENI. The CDR3 reads CASSPGQALETQYF. In nucleotides, the CDR3 is TGTGCCAGCTCACCGGGACAGGCCTTAGAGACCCAGTACTTC. The whole variable domain, filled in from reference TRBV18 and TRBJ2-5, reads NAGVMQNPRHLVRRRGQEARLRCSPMKGHSHVYWYRQLPEEGLKFMVYLQKENIIDESGMPKERFSAEFPKEGPSILRIQQVVRGDSAAYFCASSPGQALETQYFGPGTRLLVL.

This clone was observed a handful of times. The chain combines TRBV4-2 with TRBJ1-5; TRBD1 is a possible D gene (5 bases). Trimming took 0 bases from V and 2 from J, leaving 14 bases between them. The V gene's germline CDR1 is LGHNA and CDR2 YNFKEQ. The CDR3 is 17 residues long. CDR3 nucleotides: TGTGCCAGCAGCCAAGATGGACGAGGCAGGGGCAATCAGCCCCAGCATTTT. It specifies CASSQDGRGRGNQPQHF.

This clone has just a few counts. V is TRBV5-1 and J is TRBJ2-1; 9 bases are shared with TRBD1. Looked up from germline, CDR1 is SGHRS and CDR2 is YFSETQ. V was pared by 3 bases and J by 7 bases, with 5 bases of the junction left unmatched. CDR3 length equals 14 residues. CDR3 sequence (DNA): TGCGCCAGCAGCTGGTTGACAGGGGGAAATGAGCAGTTCTTC. It encodes CASSWLTGGNEQFF.

With regard to this clone: Other DNA sequences in this sample translate to the same CDR3. The J gene is TRBJ1-5, the V gene TRBV5-1, with 8 bases aligning to TRBD1. This CDR3 contains 14 residues. Looked up from germline, CDR1 is SGHRS and CDR2 is YFSETQ. V dropped 4 bases and J dropped 2; count of bases not matched to a gene: 2. CDR3 amino acids: CASSPGQGNQPQHF. Written as DNA, the CDR3 is TGCGCCAGCAGCCCGGGACAGGGCAATCAGCCCCAGCATTTT.

This clone came up a few times. This chain uses TRBV4-3 with TRBJ2-1, with 8 bases lining up with TRBD1. CDR3 length equals 12 residues. J gave up 14 bases and V 2 bases, and 5 bases lay outside the gene matches. Germline loops: CDR1 LGHNA, CDR2 YSLEER. In DNA, the CDR3 is TGCGCCAGCAGCCAACCCAGGGGGCAAGAGTTCTTC. It encodes CASSQPRGQEFF.

V usage is TRBV5-1 and J usage is TRBJ2-5; a possible D gene is TRBD2 (7 bases). V was pared by 4 bases and J by 4 bases, with 14 bases between. The CDR3 sequence is 14 residues long. From germline, CDR1 is SGHRS and CDR2 YFSETQ. The CDR3 loop reads CASSLSRGAETQYF. The DNA of the CDR3 is TGCGCCAGCAGCCTCTCCCGGGGGGCAGAGACCCAGTACTTC.

V usage is TRBV4-3 and J usage is TRBJ2-2; TRBD1 aligns across 9 bases. Germline CDR1 reads LGHNA; CDR2 reads YSLEER. After removal of 4 bases from V and 5 bases from J, the junction contained 11 bases not matched to a gene. The CDR3 sequence is 17 residues long. The CDR3 nucleotides read TGCGCCAGCAGCCCTTATTCCGGGACAGGGTGGACCGGGGAGCTGTTTTTT. As protein: CASSPYSGTGWTGELFF.

This chain joins TRBV29-1 and TRBJ2-7, with D possibly matching TRBD1 (6 bases). The CDR3 runs to 12 residues. From germline, CDR1 is SQVTM and CDR2 ANQGSEA. V was shortened by 6 bases and J by 2 bases, with 11 bases between the two germline ends. CDR3 in DNA: TGCAGCGTGAGACAGGATCCCTACGAGCAGTACTTC. Residues: CSVRQDPYEQYF.

This clone has a handful of counts. The chain couples TRBV11-2 to TRBJ2-3; 11 nucleotides align to TRBD1. V was clipped by 0 bases and J by 12 bases; unmatched bases: 5. CDR1 is SGHAT and CDR2 is FQNNGV in the germline V gene. This CDR3 spans 14 amino acids. CDR3 sequence reads: CASSLDTRTGGQYF. As DNA, the CDR3 is TGTGCCAGCAGCTTAGATACCCGGACAGGGGGCCAGTATTTT.

A few counts support this clone. The genes are TRBV9 and TRBJ2-3; 11 bases are a match to TRBD2. Germline CDR1 is SGDLS and CDR2 is YYNGEE. The CDR3 runs 15 residues. Losses at the gene ends were 3 bases for V and 12 bases for J; bases not matched to a gene: 12. The CDR3 region has the DNA TGTGCCAGCAGCGAAACTACTAGCGGGAGTTCTGTTCAGTATTTT. Translation: CASSETTSGSSVQYF. Full variable domain (rest looked up from reference TRBV9 and TRBJ2-3): DSGVTQTPKHLITATGQRVTLRCSPRSGDLSVYWYQQSLDQGLQFLIQYYNGEERAKGNILERFSAQQFPDLHSELNLSSLELGDSALYFCASSETTSGSSVQYFGPGTRLTVL.

The chain carries TRBV11-2 and TRBJ1-1, with 7 bases fitting TRBD1. This CDR3 is built from 14 residues. V was clipped by 5 bases and J by 2 bases; unmatched bases: 5. Germline V CDR1 and CDR2: SGHAT, FQNNGV. The DNA of the CDR3 is TGTGCCAGCAGCGCTGACAGGGTAAACACTGAAGCTTTCTTT. It specifies CASSADRVNTEAFF.

This rearrangement joins TRBV30 to TRBJ1-1; D is unresolved. The V gene's germline CDR1 is GTSNPN and CDR2 SVGIG (reference sequence). Trimming removed 0 bases from V and 4 bases from J, with 12 bases in between. This CDR3 is built from 14 residues. CDR3 amino acids: CAWSVLGSSTEAFF. The CDR3, as DNA: TGTGCCTGGAGTGTGTTGGGCTCGAGCACTGAAGCTTTCTTT.

This clone was seen more than once but under ten times. The genes are TRBV11-2 and TRBJ2-3, with TRBD2 identical over 11 bases. V lost 0 bases and J lost 10; bases outside the gene matches: 12. In germline, CDR1 is SGHAT, CDR2 FQNNGV. This CDR3 has 17 residues. This CDR3 is CASSLDTGTSGTQAQYF. The DNA for the CDR3 is TGTGCCAGCAGCTTAGATACCGGGACTAGCGGTACCCAGGCGCAGTATTTT.

This clone turned up a few times. The chain uses TRBV7-8 and TRBJ1-5; TRBD1 matches at 7 bases. This CDR3 is 15 amino acids long. V dropped 1 base and J dropped 3; count of bases not matched to a gene: 3. Germline CDR1 SGHVS, CDR2 FQNEAQ. Here the CDR3 reads CASSLGGQINQPQHF. The CDR3 region has the DNA TGTGCCAGCAGCTTAGGGGGACAGATCAATCAGCCCCAGCATTTT.

The J gene is TRBJ2-7, the V gene TRBV20-1; 7 nucleotides line up with TRBD1. The CDR3 loop spans 11 amino acids. Germline trimming cut 4 bases from V and 6 bases from J; bases unmatched to any gene: 3. Germline-derived CDR1 and CDR2 are DFQATT and SNEGSKA (reference sequence). CDR3 coding DNA: TGCAGTGCTACATCAGGGGGCGAGCAGTACTTC. Translated, it gives CSATSGGEQYF.

This chain uses TRBV19 with TRBJ2-3; 9 positions match TRBD1. Germline assignment: CDR1 LNHDA and CDR2 SQIVND (reference sequence). V trimming: 9 bases; J trimming: 14 bases; junction bases outside the gene matches: 9. The CDR3 runs to 11 residues. DNA for the CDR3: TGTGCCAGCGCCTTCCGGGACAGGGTGTATTTT. The encoded protein is CASAFRDRVYF. Together with reference TRBV19 and TRBJ2-3, the CDR3 gives the full variable domain: DGGITQSPKYLFRKEGQNVTLSCEQNLNHDAMYWYRQDPGQGLRLIYYSQIVNDFQKGDIAEGYSVSREKKESFPLTVTSAQKNPTAFYLCASAFRDRVYFGPGTRLTVL.

The V gene is TRBV28, the J gene TRBJ1-2; D may be TRBD1 (6 bases). This CDR3 has 14 amino acids. V dropped 6 bases and J dropped 2 bases, with 13 bases sitting between them. The germline V gene has CDR1 MDHEN and CDR2 SYDVKM. The DNA of the CDR3 is TGTGCCAGCAGACTTTCCACAGGGAACTATGGCTACACCTTC. Translation gives CASRLSTGNYGYTF.

In its sample, this clone was seen once. This sequence joins TRBV27 and TRBJ1-5; 7 nucleotides align to TRBD1. Germline V gene data show CDR1 as MNHEY and CDR2 as SMNVEV (reference sequence). V trimming: 3 bases; J trimming: 6 bases; junction bases outside the gene matches: 14. The CDR3 is 17 amino acids. The CDR3 DNA follows: TGTGCCAGCAGTTTCTCCTACACAGGGGCGCTCCGTCAGCCCCAGCATTTT. Its translation: CASSFSYTGALRQPQHF.

The chain recombines TRBV4-2 with TRBJ2-7; TRBD2 matches 8 bases. There are 15 residues in the CDR3. Per the germline V gene, CDR1 is LGHNA and CDR2 is YNFKEQ. Trimming at V came to 4 bases and at J to 1 base, leaving 6 bases not matched to a gene. The CDR3 here is CASSPGGPRSYEQYF. In DNA form, the CDR3 reads TGTGCCAGCAGCCCGGGAGGGCCACGATCCTACGAGCAGTACTTC.